What follows describes a single T cell receptor (beta chain). Antigen: not known. The source of the sample is a study of T-cell memory formation after mild COVID-19. Study details: TCR clusters were mostly confined to one donor each. The study's findings and limits: For contracting clones, CD4+ ones sat mainly in CM and EM, CD8+ in EMRA. Pre-infection memory carried some responding clones, suggesting that cross-reactive memory joined.

The V end lost 2 bases, the J end lost 3 bases, and 14 bases lay between the germline ends. CDR1 and CDR2 from the germline V gene are LGHDT and YNNKEL (reference sequence). This CDR3 comprises 15 residues. Amplification by 5'RACE using constant-segment primers produced TCR alpha and TCR beta cDNA libraries that carried sample barcodes and UMIs. TCRdb ran MiXCR on the 5' RACE reads and lists one entry per CDR3 protein. The table includes just over 400,000 distinct CDR3 sequences, about a quarter detected once. This chain uses TRBV3-1 with TRBJ2-7, with D maybe TRBD1 (5 bases). Material: PBMCs or a T cell subset sorted from them (not recorded which). This TCR was sampled from an adult woman who had mild COVID-19 (a few samples of this study predate the infection). Cell type and time point are not known. The CDR3 reads CASSQPLAGHYEQYF. The CDR3 DNA follows: TGTGCCAGCAGCCAACCCCTGGCAGGGCACTACGAGCAGTACTTC.